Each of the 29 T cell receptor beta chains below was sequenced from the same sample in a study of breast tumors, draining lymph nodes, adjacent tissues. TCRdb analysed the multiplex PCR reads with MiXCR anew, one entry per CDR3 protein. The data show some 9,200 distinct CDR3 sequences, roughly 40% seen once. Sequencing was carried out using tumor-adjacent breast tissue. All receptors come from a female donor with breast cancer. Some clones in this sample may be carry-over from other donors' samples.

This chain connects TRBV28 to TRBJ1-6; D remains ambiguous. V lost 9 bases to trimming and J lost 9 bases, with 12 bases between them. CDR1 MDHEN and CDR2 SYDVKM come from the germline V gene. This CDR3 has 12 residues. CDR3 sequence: CASVRVGSPLHF. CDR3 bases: TGTGCCAGTGTCCGGGTCGGTTCACCCCTCCACTTT.

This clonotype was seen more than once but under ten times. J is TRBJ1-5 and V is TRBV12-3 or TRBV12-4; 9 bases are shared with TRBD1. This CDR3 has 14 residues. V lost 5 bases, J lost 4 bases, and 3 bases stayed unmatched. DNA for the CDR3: TGTGCCAGCAGTACAGGGGGCTATAATCAGCCCCAGCATTTT. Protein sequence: CASSTGGYNQPQHF.

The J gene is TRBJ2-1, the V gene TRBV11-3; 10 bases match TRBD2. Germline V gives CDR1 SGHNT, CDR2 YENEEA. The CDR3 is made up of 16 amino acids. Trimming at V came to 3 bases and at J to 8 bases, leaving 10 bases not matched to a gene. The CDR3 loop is CASSFGVAGGLDEQFF. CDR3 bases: TGTGCCAGCAGCTTTGGAGTAGCGGGAGGTTTAGATGAGCAGTTCTTC. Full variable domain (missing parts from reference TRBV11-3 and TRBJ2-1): EAGVVQSPRYKIIEKKQPVAFWCNPISGHNTLYWYLQNLGQGPELLIRYENEEAVDDSQLPKDRFSAERLKGVDSTLKIQPAELGDSAVYLCASSFGVAGGLDEQFFGPGTRLTVL.

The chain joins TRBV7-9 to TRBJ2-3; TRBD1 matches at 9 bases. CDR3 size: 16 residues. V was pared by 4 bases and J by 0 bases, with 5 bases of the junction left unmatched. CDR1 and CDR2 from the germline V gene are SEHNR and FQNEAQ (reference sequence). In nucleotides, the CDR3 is TGTGCCAGCAGCTCACAGGGGGCGCTTAGCACAGATACGCAGTATTTT. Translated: CASSSQGALSTDTQYF.

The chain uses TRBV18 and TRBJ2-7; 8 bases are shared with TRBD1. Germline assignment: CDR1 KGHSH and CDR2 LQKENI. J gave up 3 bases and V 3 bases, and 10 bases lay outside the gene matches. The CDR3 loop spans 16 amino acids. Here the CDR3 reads CASSPQSQGVIYEQYF. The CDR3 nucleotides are TGTGCCAGCTCACCGCAGTCACAGGGGGTGATCTACGAGCAGTACTTC.

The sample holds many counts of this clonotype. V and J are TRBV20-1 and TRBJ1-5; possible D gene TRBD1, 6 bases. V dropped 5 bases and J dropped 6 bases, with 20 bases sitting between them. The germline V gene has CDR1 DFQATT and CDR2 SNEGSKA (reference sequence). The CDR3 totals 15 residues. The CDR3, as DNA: TGCAGTGCTCAGAGTGGGGGGGCTCGAGGTCAGCCCCAGCATTTT. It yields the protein CSAQSGGARGQPQHF.

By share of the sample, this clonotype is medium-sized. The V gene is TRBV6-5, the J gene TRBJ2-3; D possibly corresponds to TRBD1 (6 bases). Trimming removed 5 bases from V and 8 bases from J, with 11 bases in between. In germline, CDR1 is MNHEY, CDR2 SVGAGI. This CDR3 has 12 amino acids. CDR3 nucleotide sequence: TGTGCCAGCAGTCCGCAAGGGGGTACGCAGTATTTT. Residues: CASSPQGGTQYF.

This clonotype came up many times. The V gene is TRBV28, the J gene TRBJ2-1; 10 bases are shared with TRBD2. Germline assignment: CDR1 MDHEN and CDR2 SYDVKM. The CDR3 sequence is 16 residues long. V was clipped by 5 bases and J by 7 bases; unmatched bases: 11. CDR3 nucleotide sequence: TGTGCCAGCAGTGCCCCCAGAACTAGCGGGAAGAATGAGCAGTTCTTC. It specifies CASSAPRTSGKNEQFF.

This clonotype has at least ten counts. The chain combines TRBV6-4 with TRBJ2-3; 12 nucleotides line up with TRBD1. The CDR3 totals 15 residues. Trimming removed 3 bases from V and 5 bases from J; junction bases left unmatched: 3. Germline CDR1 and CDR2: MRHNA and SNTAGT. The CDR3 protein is CASSEGTGGRDTQYF. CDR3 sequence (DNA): TGTGCCAGCAGTGAAGGGACAGGGGGCAGAGATACGCAGTATTTT.

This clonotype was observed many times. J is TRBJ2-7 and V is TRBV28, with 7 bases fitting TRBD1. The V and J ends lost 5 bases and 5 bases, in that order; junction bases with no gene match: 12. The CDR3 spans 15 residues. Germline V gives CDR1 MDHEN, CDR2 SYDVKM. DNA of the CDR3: TGTGCCAGCAGTCCCCCTACGACAGGGTCGCACGAGCAGTACTTC. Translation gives CASSPPTTGSHEQYF.

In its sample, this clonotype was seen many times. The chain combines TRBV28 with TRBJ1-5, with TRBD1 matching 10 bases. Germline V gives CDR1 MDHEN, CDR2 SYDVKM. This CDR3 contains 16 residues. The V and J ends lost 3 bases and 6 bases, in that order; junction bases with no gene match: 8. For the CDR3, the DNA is TGTGCCAGCAGTTTGAGGACAGGGGGTTTGGTTCAGCCCCAGCATTTT. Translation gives CASSLRTGGLVQPQHF.

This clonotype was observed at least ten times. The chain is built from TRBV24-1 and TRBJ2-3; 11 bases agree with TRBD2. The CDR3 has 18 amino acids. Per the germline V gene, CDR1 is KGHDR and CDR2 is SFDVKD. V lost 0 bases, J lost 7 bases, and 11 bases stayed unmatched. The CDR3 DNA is TGTGCCACCAGTGATTTGGGGGACACTAGCGGGGGTAGGAATACGCAGTATTTT. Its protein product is CATSDLGDTSGGRNTQYF.

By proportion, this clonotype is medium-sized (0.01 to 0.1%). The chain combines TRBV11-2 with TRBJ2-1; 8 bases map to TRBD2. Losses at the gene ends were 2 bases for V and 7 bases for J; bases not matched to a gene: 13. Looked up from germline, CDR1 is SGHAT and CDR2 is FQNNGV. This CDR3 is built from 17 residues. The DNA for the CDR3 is TGTGCCAGCAGCTTACGCGGTGGGAGCGGGAGTCATAATGAGCAGTTCTTC. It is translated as CASSLRGGSGSHNEQFF. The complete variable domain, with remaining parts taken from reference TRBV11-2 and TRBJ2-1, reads EAGVAQSPRYKIIEKRQSVAFWCNPISGHATLYWYQQILGQGPKLLIQFQNNGVVDDSQLPKDRFSAERLKGVDSTLKIQPAKLEDSAVYLCASSLRGGSGSHNEQFFGPGTRLTVL.

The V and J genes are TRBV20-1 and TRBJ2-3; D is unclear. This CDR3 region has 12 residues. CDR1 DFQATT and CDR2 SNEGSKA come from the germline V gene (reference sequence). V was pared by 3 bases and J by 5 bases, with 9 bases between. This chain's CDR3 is CSARDTGDTQYF. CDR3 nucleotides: TGCAGTGCTAGGGATACGGGAGATACGCAGTATTTT.

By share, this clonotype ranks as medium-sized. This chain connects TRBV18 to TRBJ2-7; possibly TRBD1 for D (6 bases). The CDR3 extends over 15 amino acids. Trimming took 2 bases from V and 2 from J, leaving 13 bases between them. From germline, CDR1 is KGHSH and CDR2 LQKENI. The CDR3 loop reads CASSPAEQGTYEQYF. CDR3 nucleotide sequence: TGTGCCAGCTCACCAGCGGAACAGGGAACCTACGAGCAGTACTTC. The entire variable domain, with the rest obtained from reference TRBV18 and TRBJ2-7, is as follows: NAGVMQNPRHLVRRRGQEARLRCSPMKGHSHVYWYRQLPEEGLKFMVYLQKENIIDESGMPKERFSAEFPKEGPSILRIQQVVRGDSAAYFCASSPAEQGTYEQYFGPGTRLTVT.

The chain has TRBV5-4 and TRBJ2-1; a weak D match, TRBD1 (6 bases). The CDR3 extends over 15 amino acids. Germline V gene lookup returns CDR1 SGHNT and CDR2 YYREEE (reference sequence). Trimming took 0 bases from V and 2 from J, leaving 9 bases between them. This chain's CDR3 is CASSLGDRTYNEQFF. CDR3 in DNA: TGTGCCAGCAGCTTGGGAGACAGGACCTACAATGAGCAGTTCTTC. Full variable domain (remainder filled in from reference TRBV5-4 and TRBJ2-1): ETGVTQSPTHLIKTRGQQVTLRCSSQSGHNTVSWYQQALGQGPQFIFQYYREEENGRGNFPPRFSGLQFPNYSSELNVNALELDDSALYLCASSLGDRTYNEQFFGPGTRLTVL.

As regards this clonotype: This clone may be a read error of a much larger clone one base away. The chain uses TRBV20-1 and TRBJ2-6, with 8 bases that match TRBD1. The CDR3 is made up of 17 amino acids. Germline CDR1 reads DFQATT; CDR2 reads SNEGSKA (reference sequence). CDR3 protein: CSASPGQASSGANVPTF. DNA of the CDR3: TGCAGTGCTAGTCCGGGACAGGCCTCCTCTGGGGCCAACGTCCCGACTTTC.

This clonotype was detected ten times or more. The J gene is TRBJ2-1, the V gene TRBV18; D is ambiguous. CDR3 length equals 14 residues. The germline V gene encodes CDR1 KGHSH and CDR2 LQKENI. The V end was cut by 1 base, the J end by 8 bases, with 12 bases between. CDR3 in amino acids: CASSPLGYIHEQFF. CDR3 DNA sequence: TGTGCCAGCTCACCACTTGGCTATATCCATGAGCAGTTCTTC.

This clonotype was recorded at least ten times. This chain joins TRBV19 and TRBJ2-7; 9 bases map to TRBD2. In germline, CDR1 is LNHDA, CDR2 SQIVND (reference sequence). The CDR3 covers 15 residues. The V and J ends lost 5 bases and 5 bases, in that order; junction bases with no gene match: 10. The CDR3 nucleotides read TGTGCCAGTAGTCCCGGGGTAGCGGGAGTCGACGAGCAGTACTTC. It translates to CASSPGVAGVDEQYF.

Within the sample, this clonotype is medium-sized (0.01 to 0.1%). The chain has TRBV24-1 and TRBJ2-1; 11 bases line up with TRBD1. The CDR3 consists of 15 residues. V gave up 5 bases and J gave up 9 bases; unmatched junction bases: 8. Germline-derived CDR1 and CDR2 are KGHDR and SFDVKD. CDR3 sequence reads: CATSVHGQGASEQFF. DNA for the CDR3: TGTGCCACCAGTGTCCATGGACAGGGGGCAAGTGAGCAGTTCTTC.

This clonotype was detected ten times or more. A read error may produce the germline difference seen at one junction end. The CDR3 is CASSLGDDGYTF. CDR3 bases: TGTGCCAGCAGCCTAGGGGACGATGGCTACACCTTC. The chain has TRBV13 and TRBJ1-2; perhaps TRBD1 as D (5 bases). Germline-derived CDR1 and CDR2 are PRHDT and FYEKMQ (reference sequence). The CDR3 consists of 12 residues.

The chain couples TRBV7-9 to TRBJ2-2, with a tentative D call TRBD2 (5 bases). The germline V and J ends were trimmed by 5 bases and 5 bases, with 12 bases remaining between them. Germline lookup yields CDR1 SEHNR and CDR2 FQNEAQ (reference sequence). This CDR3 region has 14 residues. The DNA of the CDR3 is TGTGCCAGCAGCGAAGCGGTGTCTACCGGGGAGCTGTTTTTT. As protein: CASSEAVSTGELFF.

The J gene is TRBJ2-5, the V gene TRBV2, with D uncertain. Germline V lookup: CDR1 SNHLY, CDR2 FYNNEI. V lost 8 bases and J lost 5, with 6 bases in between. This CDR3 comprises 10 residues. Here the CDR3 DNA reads TGTGCCAGCGGTCGGGAGACCCAGTACTTC. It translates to CASGRETQYF.

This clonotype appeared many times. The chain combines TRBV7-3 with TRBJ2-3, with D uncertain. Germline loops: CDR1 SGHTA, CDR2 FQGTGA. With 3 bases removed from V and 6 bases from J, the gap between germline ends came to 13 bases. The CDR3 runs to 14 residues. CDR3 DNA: TGTGCCAGCAGCTTCGGTGGGCTGATGGATACGCAGTATTTT. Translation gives CASSFGGLMDTQYF. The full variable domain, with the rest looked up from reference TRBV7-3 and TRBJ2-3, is GAGVSQTPSNKVTEKGKYVELRCDPISGHTALYWYRQSLGQGPEFLIYFQGTGAADDSGLPNDRFFAVRPEGSVSTLKIQRTERGDSAVYLCASSFGGLMDTQYFGPGTRLTVL.

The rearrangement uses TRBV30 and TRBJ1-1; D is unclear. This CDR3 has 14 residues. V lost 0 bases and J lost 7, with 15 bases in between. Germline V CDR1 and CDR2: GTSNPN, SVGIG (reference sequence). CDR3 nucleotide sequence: TGTGCCTGGAGTGTACGGTTTAGGATAAGTGAAGCTTTCTTT. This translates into CAWSVRFRISEAFF.

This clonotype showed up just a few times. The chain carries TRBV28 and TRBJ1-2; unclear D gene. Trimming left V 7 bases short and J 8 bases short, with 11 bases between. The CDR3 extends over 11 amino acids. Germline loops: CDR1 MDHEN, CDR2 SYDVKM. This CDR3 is CASKDPGGYTF. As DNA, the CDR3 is TGTGCCAGCAAAGACCCGGGCGGCTACACCTTC.

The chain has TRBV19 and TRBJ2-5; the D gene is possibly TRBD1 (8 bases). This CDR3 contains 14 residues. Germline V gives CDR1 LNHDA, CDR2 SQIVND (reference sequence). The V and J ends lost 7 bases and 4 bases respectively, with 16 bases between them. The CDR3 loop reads CASNDRGGVETQYF. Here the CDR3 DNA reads TGTGCCAGTAATGACAGGGGAGGGGTAGAGACCCAGTACTTC.

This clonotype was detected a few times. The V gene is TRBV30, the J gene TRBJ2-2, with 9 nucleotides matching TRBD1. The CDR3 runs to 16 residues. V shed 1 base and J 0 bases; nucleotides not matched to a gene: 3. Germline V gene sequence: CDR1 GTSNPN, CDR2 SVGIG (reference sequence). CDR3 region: CAWSGGDRANTGELFF. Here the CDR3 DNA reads TGTGCCTGGAGTGGGGGGGACAGGGCGAACACCGGGGAGCTGTTTTTT. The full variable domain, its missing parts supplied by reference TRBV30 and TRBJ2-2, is SQTIHQWPATLVQPVGSPLSLECTVEGTSNPNLYWYRQAAGRGLQLLFYSVGIGQISSEVPQNLSASRPQDRQFILSSKKLLLSDSGFYLCAWSGGDRANTGELFFGEGSRLTVL.

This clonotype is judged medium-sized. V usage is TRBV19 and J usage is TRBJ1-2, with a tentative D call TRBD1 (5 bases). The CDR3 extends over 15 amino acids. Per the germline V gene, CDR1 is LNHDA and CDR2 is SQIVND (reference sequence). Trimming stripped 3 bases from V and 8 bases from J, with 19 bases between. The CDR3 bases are TGTGCCAGTAGTATCCCTATGACAGCCCGAGGGGGCTACACCTTC. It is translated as CASSIPMTARGGYTF.